The 2 T cell receptor beta chains given below trace back to one sample, sequenced in a study of blood T cell repertoires in COVID-19. Only in-frame clones appear in the TCRdb table, and some are missing; sequencing was by immunoSEQ multiplex PCR. Altogether some 200,000 clones are present, over 75% being singletons, with the ten largest covering roughly 28%. The sample was peripheral blood. Receptors were obtained from a woman in her 70s with acute or convalescent COVID-19.

The genes are TRBV4-1 and TRBJ2-3; 10 nucleotides align to TRBD1. The CDR3 extends over 16 amino acids. Trimming at V came to 2 bases and at J to 2 bases, leaving 4 bases not matched to a gene. The germline V gene has CDR1 MGHRA and CDR2 YSYEKL. The CDR3 here is CASSQPGQGFTDTQYF. DNA for the CDR3: TGCGCCAGCAGCCAACCGGGACAGGGGTTCACAGATACGCAGTATTTT.

The chain couples TRBV19 to TRBJ1-2; a possible D gene is TRBD1 (5 bases). CDR1 and CDR2 from the germline V gene are LNHDA and SQIVND (reference sequence). Trimming removed 1 base from V and 4 bases from J, with 13 bases in between. The CDR3 runs to 15 residues. The CDR3 loop reads CASSIGGETAYGYTF. The CDR3 DNA sequence: TGTGCCAGTAGTATAGGGGGGGAGACCGCCTATGGCTACACCTTC.